A selection of T cell receptor beta chains follows, all from one sample in a study of technical replicates of blood from a few donors. Repertoires were generated with immunoSEQ multiplex PCR, while TCRdb's copy carries only in-frame clones and drops some. The table lists about 88,000 clones, just under 95% of them singletons. Source material: T cells isolated from PBMCs. The receptor source for this set is a human donor in good health. Each CDR3 is given with its conserved first and last residue. Fields, in order: D gene, V gene, clone size, J gene, CDR3 protein, CDR3 DNA. D genes are given only for firm matches. Size tells how often a clone was seen (once, few, many) or the class of an expanded clone, and some rows leave it out.

d_gene: TRBD1
v_gene: TRBV19
abundance: -
j_gene: TRBJ2-7
CDR3aa: CASNSGQGYEQYF
CDR3nt: TGTGCCAGTAATAGTGGACAGGGCTACGAGCAGTACTTC

d_gene: -
v_gene: TRBV28
abundance: -
j_gene: TRBJ1-1
CDR3aa: CASSFRPWREAFF
CDR3nt: TGTGCCAGCAGTTTTCGACCCTGGAGAGAAGCTTTCTTT

d_gene: TRBD1
v_gene: TRBV7-9
abundance: -
j_gene: TRBJ2-7
CDR3aa: CASSPQGLNYEQYF
CDR3nt: TGTGCCAGCAGCCCACAGGGGCTGAACTACGAGCAGTACTTC

d_gene: -
v_gene: TRBV7-2
abundance: -
j_gene: TRBJ2-7
CDR3aa: CASSLSRGSYEQYF
CDR3nt: TGTGCCAGCAGCTTAAGCAGGGGATCCTACGAGCAGTACTTC

d_gene: -
v_gene: TRBV5-1
abundance: -
j_gene: TRBJ2-1
CDR3aa: CASSSQNEQFF
CDR3nt: TGCGCCAGCAGCTCCCAAAATGAGCAGTTCTTC

d_gene: TRBD2
v_gene: TRBV27
abundance: -
j_gene: TRBJ2-7
CDR3aa: CASSWGLAGDNEQYF
CDR3nt: TGTGCCAGCAGTTGGGGACTAGCGGGAGACAACGAGCAGTACTTC

d_gene: -
v_gene: TRBV6-1
abundance: -
j_gene: TRBJ2-7
CDR3aa: CASSEVAGVSYEQYF
CDR3nt: TGTGCCAGCAGTGAAGTCGCAGGGGTCTCCTACGAGCAGTACTTC

d_gene: -
v_gene: TRBV5-1
abundance: -
j_gene: TRBJ2-3
CDR3aa: CASSLASTSTDTQYF
CDR3nt: TGCGCCAGCAGCTTAGCTAGCACCAGCACAGATACGCAGTATTTT

d_gene: -
v_gene: TRBV6-1
abundance: -
j_gene: TRBJ2-7
CDR3aa: CASSELERVYEQYF
CDR3nt: TGTGCCAGCAGTGAATTGGAGCGGGTCTACGAGCAGTACTTC

d_gene: -
v_gene: TRBV7-9
abundance: -
j_gene: TRBJ1-1
CDR3aa: CASSSGGSRIEAFF
CDR3nt: TGTGCCAGCAGCTCCGGAGGGTCACGGATTGAAGCTTTCTTT

d_gene: -
v_gene: TRBV4-1
abundance: -
j_gene: TRBJ1-4
CDR3aa: CASSHRGGGSTNEKLFF
CDR3nt: TGCGCCAGCAGCCACCGTGGGGGGGGCTCAACTAATGAAAAACTGTTTTTT

d_gene: TRBD1
v_gene: TRBV28
abundance: once
j_gene: TRBJ2-7
CDR3aa: CASSSTGEFTYEQYF
CDR3nt: TGTGCCAGCAGTTCCACAGGGGAATTTACCTACGAGCAGTACTTC

d_gene: -
v_gene: TRBV27
abundance: -
j_gene: TRBJ2-7
CDR3aa: CASSLSVRLAIYEQYF
CDR3nt: TGTGCCAGCAGTTTATCGGTAAGGCTAGCGATCTACGAGCAGTACTTC

d_gene: -
v_gene: TRBV25-1
abundance: -
j_gene: TRBJ2-5
CDR3aa: CASSEYQETQYF
CDR3nt: TGTGCCAGCAGTGAATATCAGGAGACCCAGTACTTC

d_gene: -
v_gene: TRBV15
abundance: -
j_gene: TRBJ1-1
CDR3aa: CATSRGVGRGTEAFF
CDR3nt: TGTGCCACCAGCAGAGGGGTGGGGCGGGGCACTGAAGCTTTCTTT

d_gene: TRBD1
v_gene: TRBV28
abundance: few
j_gene: TRBJ2-7
CDR3aa: CASSLPGQGTYEQYF
CDR3nt: TGTGCCAGCAGTTTACCGGGACAGGGGACCTACGAGCAGTACTTC

d_gene: TRBD1
v_gene: TRBV6-6
abundance: -
j_gene: TRBJ2-1
CDR3aa: CASSYHTGGESEQFF
CDR3nt: TGTGCCAGCAGTTACCATACAGGGGGCGAATCTGAGCAGTTCTTC

d_gene: TRBD2
v_gene: TRBV19
abundance: -
j_gene: TRBJ2-7
CDR3aa: CARGTSGSCEQYF
CDR3nt: TGTGCCAGGGGGACTAGCGGGAGTTGCGAGCAGTACTTC

d_gene: TRBD1
v_gene: TRBV6-5
abundance: -
j_gene: TRBJ1-1
CDR3aa: CASSYSTGEGGTEAFF
CDR3nt: TGTGCCAGCAGTTACTCCACAGGGGAAGGCGGCACTGAAGCTTTCTTT

d_gene: -
v_gene: TRBV19
abundance: -
j_gene: TRBJ1-1
CDR3aa: CASSLTGLRTEAFF
CDR3nt: TGTGCCAGTAGCCTTACAGGGCTCAGGACTGAAGCTTTCTTT

d_gene: TRBD2
v_gene: TRBV6-5
abundance: -
j_gene: TRBJ2-5
CDR3aa: CASRPSGGGSETQYF
CDR3nt: TGTGCCAGCAGACCTAGCGGGGGTGGTAGTGAGACCCAGTACTTC

d_gene: TRBD1
v_gene: TRBV5-1
abundance: -
j_gene: TRBJ1-2
CDR3aa: CASSLRVDRSYGYTF
CDR3nt: TGCGCCAGCAGCTTGAGGGTGGACAGGTCCTATGGCTACACCTTC

d_gene: TRBD2
v_gene: TRBV10-3
abundance: -
j_gene: TRBJ2-2
CDR3aa: CAITGLAGSLHGTGELFF
CDR3nt: TGTGCCATCACCGGACTAGCGGGGTCCCTCCATGGCACCGGGGAGCTGTTTTTT

d_gene: -
v_gene: TRBV7-9
abundance: -
j_gene: TRBJ2-4
CDR3aa: CASRGLNKNIQYF
CDR3nt: TGTGCCAGCAGGGGGCTGAACAAAAACATTCAGTACTTC

d_gene: -
v_gene: TRBV19
abundance: -
j_gene: TRBJ2-3
CDR3aa: CASSLDRYTDTQYF
CDR3nt: TGTGCCAGTAGTCTGGACAGATACACAGATACGCAGTATTTT

d_gene: -
v_gene: TRBV6-1
abundance: -
j_gene: TRBJ2-3
CDR3aa: CASSSDSYKVQYF
CDR3nt: TGTGCCAGCAGTAGTGACAGCTACAAAGTACAGTATTTT

d_gene: -
v_gene: TRBV28
abundance: once
j_gene: TRBJ2-7
CDR3aa: CASSLYRESSEQYF
CDR3nt: TGTGCCAGCAGTTTATACCGGGAGTCTTCGGAGCAGTACTTC

d_gene: TRBD1
v_gene: TRBV7-9
abundance: -
j_gene: TRBJ2-3
CDR3aa: CASSFPGTEPQYF
CDR3nt: TGTGCCAGCAGTTTCCCCGGGACAGAGCCGCAGTATTTT

d_gene: -
v_gene: TRBV15
abundance: once
j_gene: TRBJ2-1
CDR3aa: CATSRDQGSSYNEQFF
CDR3nt: TGTGCCACCAGCAGAGACCAGGGGAGCTCCTACAATGAGCAGTTCTTC

d_gene: TRBD2
v_gene: TRBV11-1
abundance: -
j_gene: TRBJ2-3
CDR3aa: CASRQLAGPTDTQYF
CDR3nt: TGTGCCAGCAGACAACTAGCGGGGCCCACAGATACGCAGTATTTT

d_gene: TRBD2
v_gene: TRBV6-5
abundance: -
j_gene: TRBJ2-3
CDR3aa: CASSLAVSTDTQYF
CDR3nt: TGTGCCAGCAGTCTAGCGGTTAGCACAGATACGCAGTATTTT

d_gene: -
v_gene: TRBV10-3
abundance: once
j_gene: TRBJ1-2
CDR3aa: CAIRRTDYGYTF
CDR3nt: TGTGCCATCAGACGGACTGACTATGGCTACACCTTC

d_gene: TRBD1
v_gene: TRBV2
abundance: -
j_gene: TRBJ1-2
CDR3aa: CASSAPGQYGYTF
CDR3nt: TGTGCCAGCAGTGCACCGGGACAGTATGGCTACACCTTC

d_gene: -
v_gene: TRBV7-8
abundance: -
j_gene: TRBJ2-1
CDR3aa: CASSLVGGGNEQFF
CDR3nt: TGTGCCAGCAGCTTGGTGGGAGGGGGCAATGAGCAGTTCTTC

d_gene: TRBD2
v_gene: TRBV27
abundance: -
j_gene: TRBJ2-7
CDR3aa: CASTDSFGTSSYEQYF
CDR3nt: TGTGCCAGCACCGATTCATTCGGGACTAGCTCCTACGAGCAGTACTTC

d_gene: TRBD1
v_gene: TRBV30
abundance: -
j_gene: TRBJ1-2
CDR3aa: CAWHEQGNYGYTF
CDR3nt: TGTGCCTGGCATGAACAGGGGAACTATGGCTACACCTTC

d_gene: -
v_gene: TRBV18
abundance: -
j_gene: TRBJ2-7
CDR3aa: CASSPPSTKTYEQYF
CDR3nt: TGTGCCAGCTCACCACCGTCTACGAAAACCTACGAGCAGTACTTC

d_gene: TRBD1
v_gene: TRBV6-5
abundance: -
j_gene: TRBJ1-2
CDR3aa: CASSYFRTGGYGYTF
CDR3nt: TGTGCCAGCAGTTACTTCCGGACAGGGGGCTATGGCTACACCTTC

d_gene: -
v_gene: TRBV28
abundance: once
j_gene: TRBJ2-5
CDR3aa: CASSSDITGKETQYF
CDR3nt: TGTGCCAGCAGTTCAGATATAACAGGGAAAGAGACCCAGTACTTC

d_gene: -
v_gene: TRBV28
abundance: -
j_gene: TRBJ1-5
CDR3aa: CASSEDQPQHF
CDR3nt: TGTGCCAGCAGTGAGGATCAGCCCCAGCATTTT

d_gene: TRBD2
v_gene: TRBV27
abundance: -
j_gene: TRBJ2-7
CDR3aa: CASGARGLAGVSSYEQYF
CDR3nt: TGTGCCAGCGGGGCCCGGGGACTAGCGGGGGTGAGCTCCTACGAGCAGTACTTC

d_gene: TRBD1
v_gene: TRBV6-1
abundance: -
j_gene: TRBJ2-4
CDR3aa: CASSEATGQYF
CDR3nt: TGTGCCAGCAGTGAAGCGACAGGGCAGTACTTC

d_gene: TRBD1
v_gene: TRBV19
abundance: -
j_gene: TRBJ2-7
CDR3aa: CASSPGGQNEQYF
CDR3nt: TGTGCCAGTAGTCCAGGGGGACAGAACGAGCAGTACTTC

d_gene: -
v_gene: TRBV6-5
abundance: -
j_gene: TRBJ2-7
CDR3aa: CASSHRAVGYEQYF
CDR3nt: TGTGCCAGCAGTCACAGGGCAGTAGGCTACGAGCAGTACTTC

d_gene: TRBD2
v_gene: TRBV2
abundance: -
j_gene: TRBJ2-2
CDR3aa: CASSLTSGGASTGELFF
CDR3nt: TGTGCCAGCAGTCTTACTAGCGGGGGGGCCTCGACCGGGGAGCTGTTTTTT

d_gene: -
v_gene: TRBV7-2
abundance: -
j_gene: TRBJ2-1
CDR3aa: CASSSPYSYNEQFF
CDR3nt: TGTGCCAGCAGCTCCCCTTACTCCTACAATGAGCAGTTCTTC

d_gene: -
v_gene: TRBV6-5
abundance: -
j_gene: TRBJ2-1
CDR3aa: CASSYSSVSYNEQFF
CDR3nt: TGTGCCAGCAGTTACTCTAGCGTTTCCTACAATGAGCAGTTCTTC

d_gene: -
v_gene: TRBV28
abundance: -
j_gene: TRBJ2-7
CDR3aa: CASREGQRVYEQYF
CDR3nt: TGTGCCAGCAGGGAGGGACAGCGGGTCTACGAGCAGTACTTC

d_gene: -
v_gene: TRBV27
abundance: -
j_gene: TRBJ2-1
CDR3aa: CASSLLGSSYNEQFF
CDR3nt: TGTGCCAGCAGCCTACTAGGGAGCTCCTACAATGAGCAGTTCTTC

d_gene: TRBD1
v_gene: TRBV10-3
abundance: once
j_gene: TRBJ2-7
CDR3aa: CAISEPELGQGGNEQYF
CDR3nt: TGTGCCATCAGTGAGCCGGAGTTAGGACAGGGAGGCAACGAGCAGTACTTC

d_gene: -
v_gene: TRBV30
abundance: -
j_gene: TRBJ1-1
CDR3aa: CAWIEGGRLRPEAFF
CDR3nt: TGTGCCTGGATTGAAGGGGGTCGCCTCCGCCCTGAAGCTTTCTTT

d_gene: -
v_gene: TRBV7-7
abundance: -
j_gene: TRBJ2-2
CDR3aa: CASSPAAAGATGELFF
CDR3nt: TGTGCCAGCAGCCCGGCAGCCGCGGGGGCGACCGGGGAGCTGTTTTTT